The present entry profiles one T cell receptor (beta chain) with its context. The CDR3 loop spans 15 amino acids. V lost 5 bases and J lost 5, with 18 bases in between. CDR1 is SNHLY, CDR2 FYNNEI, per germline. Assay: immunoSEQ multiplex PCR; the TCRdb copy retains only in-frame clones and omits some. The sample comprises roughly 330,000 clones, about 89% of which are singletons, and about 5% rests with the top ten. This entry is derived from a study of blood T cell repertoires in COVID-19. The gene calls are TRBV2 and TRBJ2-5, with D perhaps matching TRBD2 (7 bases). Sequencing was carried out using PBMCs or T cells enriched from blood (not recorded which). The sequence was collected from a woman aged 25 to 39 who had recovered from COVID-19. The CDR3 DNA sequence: TGTGCCAGCAGTCCGGGGGGCGGGTATGTTGAGACCCAGTACTTC. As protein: CASSPGGGYVETQYF.